This section outlines one TCR beta chain sequence together with its context. The donor cohort consisted entirely of Caucasian adults residing in Nashville, Tennessee. Using roughly 180 ng DNA, about 30,000 T cell genomes, the sorted-subset replicate PCRs were run. Sequenced by immunoSEQ multiplex PCR; TCRdb stores in-frame clones only, minus some. The repertoire holds around 700,000 clones, with 60% to 80% as singletons. The data derive from a study of shared clonotypes between healthy human individuals. The length of the CDR3 is 14 residues. Germline CDR1 and CDR2: MNHNS and SASEGT. The V end lost 3 bases, the J end lost 6 bases, and 12 bases lay between the germline ends.

The J gene is TRBJ1-3, the V gene TRBV6-1; D not certain. The sequence was obtained from a woman in her thirties in good health. The sequenced sample was memory CD4+ T cells sorted from blood. Subset given: CD45RA-negative fraction. CDR3 nucleotide sequence: TGTGCCAGCAGTGATGCCGGGCCGATAAACACCATATATTTT. Its translation is CASSDAGPINTIYF.